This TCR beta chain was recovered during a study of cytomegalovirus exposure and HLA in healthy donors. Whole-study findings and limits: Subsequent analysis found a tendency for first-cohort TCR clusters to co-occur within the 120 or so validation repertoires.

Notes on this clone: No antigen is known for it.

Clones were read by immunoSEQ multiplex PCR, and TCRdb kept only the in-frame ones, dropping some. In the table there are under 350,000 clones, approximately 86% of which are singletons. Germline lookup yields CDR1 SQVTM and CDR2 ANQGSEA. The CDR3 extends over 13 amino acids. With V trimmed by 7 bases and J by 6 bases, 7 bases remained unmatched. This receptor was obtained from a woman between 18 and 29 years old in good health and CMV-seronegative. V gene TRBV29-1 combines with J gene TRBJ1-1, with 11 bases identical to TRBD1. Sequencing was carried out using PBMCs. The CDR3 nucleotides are TGCAGCGAAGATTCGGGACAGGGGGCTGAAGCTTTCTTT. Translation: CSEDSGQGAEAFF.